This T cell receptor beta chain was sequenced in a study of blood T cells in healthy people across ages (dated by TCRdb to between 2015 and 2017). For the study in its entirety: Template switching captured roughly one uniquely barcoded TCR beta cDNA molecule per two T cells in model experiments. Age-related changes in TCR beta repertoire diversity were measured in the study by deep sequencing normalized with unique cDNA molecular identifiers. Four age groups were formed from the donors: young (average 16 years), middle-aged (roughly 38), aged (more than 55) and long-lived (less than 85). To avoid experimental bias, donors of different ages were distributed randomly across sequencing lanes. For two donors (one aged 18 to 29 and one aged 80 or older), the study analyzed two additional independent replicas of 1 million unique cDNA reads from the same blood draw. The full study reports these points: As age increased, observed TCR beta diversity per million T cells dropped in a roughly linear way, and a significant reduction was already evident by age about 40. The CMV infection status of donors was not known, potentially confounding age-related changes in expanded clonotypes. Because profiling used bulk unsorted PBMCs, naive and antigen-experienced compartments could not be compared conclusively. The percentage of naive T cells measured by flow cytometry correlated strongly with observed TCR beta diversity. The long-lived group showed more naive CD4+ T cells, fewer expanded clones and increased TCR diversity than the aged group, suggesting age selection. Estimates of total diversity based on one million sequenced T cells were regarded as lower bounds and as underestimates.

Library preparation used 5' RACE. The instrument given in TCRdb is Illumina HiSeq 2500. A second roughly 7 to 11 cycle PCR used a sample-barcoded 5' primer and a J-beta primer mix. A unique molecular identifier was introduced onto each TCR beta cDNA molecule by a template-switch 5' adaptor carrying 12 random nucleotides. At least 2.5 million CDR3-containing paired-end reads were obtained from each sample. First-strand cDNA was synthesized from all RNA with the Mint cDNA synthesis kit, primed by a TRBC-specific oligonucleotide. Following uracil-DNA glycosylase treatment, a first 18-cycle PCR with universal primers M1SS and BC2_uni_R was performed on all cDNA. In the paper's pipeline: Normalization of each sample was performed by random selection of 1 million high-quality reads, each carrying a distinct molecular identifier. Instead of being binned into consensus sequences, reads that shared molecular identifiers were thrown out. MiTCR, with a Q25 quality threshold and the strictest error-elimination algorithm, was used for CDR3 identification, clonotype clustering and error correction. A nonparametric unseen species model with Euler transformation was used to estimate a lower bound on total TCR beta diversity. TCRdb reworked the public reads: Q25 trimming with fastp, MiXCR clone assembly, productive beta chains retained. Rows with one shared CDR3 protein collapse into an entry with the most common genes and DNA. These V and J calls originate from TCRdb's pipeline instead of the authors' own analysis. The sample profile shows 1.5 million to 1.9 million distinct CDR3 sequences; approximately 39% of them were found once. The biggest ten clones account for about 4% of the sample.

A note on this clonotype: What antigen it recognizes has not been identified. Base-call qualities are not available, and no considerably larger clone is one nucleotide away.

Taken from cysteine to phenylalanine, the CDR3 has 15 residues. Kept here is only the CDR3 DNA, which spans 45 bases and is read in frame from base 1. CDR1 and CDR2 are read off the germline V gene as SGHTA and FQGNSA. Trimming takes 5 bases from V and 8 bases from J, and the germline ends sit 16 bases apart. Donors were a few dozen systemically healthy Caucasian individuals from Russia aged roughly 6 to 95 years. About 10 milliliters of peripheral blood were collected from each donor into EDTA-treated Vacutainer tubes. Ficoll-Paque density-gradient centrifugation was used to isolate PBMCs, with at least 7 million per sample. Total RNA was extracted from PBMCs with Trizol reagent, with at least 5.5 micrograms obtained per sample. Naive CD45RAhigh/CD27high T cell percentages were measured by flow cytometry on a PBMC aliquot from every donor.

This sequence originates from a young woman in good health. The sequenced material came from blood. This chain is built from TRBV7-2 and TRBJ1-6; TRBD1 is a weak D gene call, 6 bases matching. DNA sequence: TGTGCCAGCAGCGCAGGAACAGGGAGGGATTCACCCCTCCACTTT. It translates to CASSAGTGRDSPLHF.